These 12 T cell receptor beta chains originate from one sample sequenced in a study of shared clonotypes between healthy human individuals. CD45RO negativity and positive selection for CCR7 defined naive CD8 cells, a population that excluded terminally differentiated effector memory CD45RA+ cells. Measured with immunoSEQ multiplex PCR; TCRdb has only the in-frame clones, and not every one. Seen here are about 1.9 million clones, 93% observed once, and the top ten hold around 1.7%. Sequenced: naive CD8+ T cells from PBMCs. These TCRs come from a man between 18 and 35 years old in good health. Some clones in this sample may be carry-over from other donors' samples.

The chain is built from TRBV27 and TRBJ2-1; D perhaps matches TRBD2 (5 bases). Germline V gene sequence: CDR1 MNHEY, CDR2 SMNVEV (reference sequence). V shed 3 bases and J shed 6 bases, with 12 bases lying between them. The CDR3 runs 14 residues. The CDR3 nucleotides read TGTGCCAGCAGTTTCCTAGCCATTTCCAATGAGCAGTTCTTC. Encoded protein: CASSFLAISNEQFF.

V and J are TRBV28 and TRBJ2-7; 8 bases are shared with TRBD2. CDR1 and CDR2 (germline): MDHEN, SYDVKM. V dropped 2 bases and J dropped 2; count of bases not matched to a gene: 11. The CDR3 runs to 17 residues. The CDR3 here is CASSLNLRGGRPYEQYF. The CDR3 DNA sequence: TGTGCCAGCAGTTTAAATCTCCGCGGCGGGAGGCCCTACGAGCAGTACTTC.

CDR3 in amino acids: CASSPPIWALSGNTIYF. Written as DNA, the CDR3 is TGTGCCAGCAGCCCTCCAATCTGGGCCCTCTCTGGAAACACCATATATTTT. The genes are TRBV7-2 and TRBJ1-3; D is uncertain. CDR1 is SGHTA and CDR2 is FQGNSA in the germline V gene. V was shortened by 5 bases and J by 0 bases, with 17 bases between the two germline ends. The CDR3 runs 17 residues.

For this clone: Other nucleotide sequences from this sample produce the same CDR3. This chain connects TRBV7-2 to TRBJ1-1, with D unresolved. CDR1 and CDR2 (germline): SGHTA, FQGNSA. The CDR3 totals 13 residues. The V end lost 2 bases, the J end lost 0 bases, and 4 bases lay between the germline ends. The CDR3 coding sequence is TGTGCCAGCAGCTTAACGGTGAACACTGAAGCTTTCTTT. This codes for CASSLTVNTEAFF.

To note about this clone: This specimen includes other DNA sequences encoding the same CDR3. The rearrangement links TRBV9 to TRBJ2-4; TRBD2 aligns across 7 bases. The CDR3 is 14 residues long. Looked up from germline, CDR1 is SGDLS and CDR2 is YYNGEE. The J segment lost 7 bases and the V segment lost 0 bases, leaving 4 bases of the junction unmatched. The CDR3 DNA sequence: TGTGCCAGCAGCGTAGGAGACGGGGGGAACATTCAGTACTTC. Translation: CASSVGDGGNIQYF. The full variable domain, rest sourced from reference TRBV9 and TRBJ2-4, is DSGVTQTPKHLITATGQRVTLRCSPRSGDLSVYWYQQSLDQGLQFLIQYYNGEERAKGNILERFSAQQFPDLHSELNLSSLELGDSALYFCASSVGDGGNIQYFGAGTRLSVL.

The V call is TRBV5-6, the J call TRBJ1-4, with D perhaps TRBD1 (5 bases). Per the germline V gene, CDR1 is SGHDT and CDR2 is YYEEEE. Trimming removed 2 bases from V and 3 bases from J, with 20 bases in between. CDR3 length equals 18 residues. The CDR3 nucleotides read TGTGCCAGCAGCTTCGGTCCTTACTTTGGGGCAGCTAATGAAAAACTGTTTTTT. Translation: CASSFGPYFGAANEKLFF.

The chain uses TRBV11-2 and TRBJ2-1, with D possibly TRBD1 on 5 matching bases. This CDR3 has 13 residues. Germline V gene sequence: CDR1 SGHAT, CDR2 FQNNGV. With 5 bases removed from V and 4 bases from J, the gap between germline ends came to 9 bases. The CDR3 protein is CASSVRVYNEQFF. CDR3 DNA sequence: TGTGCCAGCAGCGTCAGGGTATACAATGAGCAGTTCTTC.

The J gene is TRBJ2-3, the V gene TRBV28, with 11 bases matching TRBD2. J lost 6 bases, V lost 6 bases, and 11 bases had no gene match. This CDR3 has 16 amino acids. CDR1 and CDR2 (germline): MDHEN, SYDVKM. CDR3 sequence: CASSHLAGGTLDTQYF. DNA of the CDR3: TGTGCCAGCAGCCATCTAGCGGGAGGTACCCTGGATACGCAGTATTTT.

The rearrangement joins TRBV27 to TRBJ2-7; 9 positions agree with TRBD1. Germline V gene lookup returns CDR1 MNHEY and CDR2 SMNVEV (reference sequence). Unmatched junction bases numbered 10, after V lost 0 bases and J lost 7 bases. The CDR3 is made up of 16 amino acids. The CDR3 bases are TGTGCCAGCAGTTTATCACAGGGGGCTAGGAGTTGGGAGCAGTACTTC. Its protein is CASSLSQGARSWEQYF.

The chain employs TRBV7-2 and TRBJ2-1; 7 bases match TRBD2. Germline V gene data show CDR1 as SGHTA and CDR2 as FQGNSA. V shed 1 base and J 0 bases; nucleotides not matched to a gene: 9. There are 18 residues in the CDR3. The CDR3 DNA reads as TGTGCCAGCAGCTTAGGCGGTTTCGGCGGGAGCTCCTACAATGAGCAGTTCTTC. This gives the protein CASSLGGFGGSSYNEQFF.

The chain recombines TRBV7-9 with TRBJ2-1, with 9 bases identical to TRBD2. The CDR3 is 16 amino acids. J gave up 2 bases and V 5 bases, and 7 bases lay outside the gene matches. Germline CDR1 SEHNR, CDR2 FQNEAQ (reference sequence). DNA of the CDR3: TGTGCCAGCAGCACCGCGGGACTAGCCCCCTACAATGAGCAGTTCTTC. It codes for CASSTAGLAPYNEQFF.

Written as DNA, the CDR3 is TGTGCCAGCAGCTTTCAGGGGCCGAACACTGAAGCTTTCTTT. This gives the protein CASSFQGPNTEAFF. The V gene is TRBV13, the J gene TRBJ1-1, with a tentative D call TRBD1 (6 bases). V was cut by 3 bases and J by 1 base, with 9 bases left in between. Germline CDR1 reads PRHDT; CDR2 reads FYEKMQ (reference sequence). The CDR3 length is 14 residues.